This T cell receptor (beta chain) was observed in a study of blood T cell repertoires in COVID-19. Study-wide context: Samples taken during acute and convalescent COVID-19 were collected in the United States, Italy and Spain. Nucleic acid was either cDNA or gDNA, and it came from T cells, B-cell-depleted T cells, or PBMCs.

As processed by the authors: Amplification of reference gene primers provided the estimated nucleated cell counts. TCRdb's copy holds only in-frame clones and misses some; the assay was immunoSEQ multiplex PCR. The V and J calls and the clone size are those of that table, but D and trimming were determined from the DNA. The repertoire holds around 45,000 clones, with roughly 87% as singletons. Per germline, CDR1 MNHEY and CDR2 SMNVEV (reference sequence). The CDR3 totals 14 residues. With 5 bases clipped from V and 4 bases from J, the junction kept 7 bases outside the gene matches. The chain carries TRBV27 and TRBJ1-1; TRBD1 matches 7 bases. The sequence was collected from a woman aged 55 to 70 with acute or convalescent COVID-19. Sequenced material: peripheral blood. The CDR3: CASSADRWGTEAFF. CDR3 sequence (DNA): TGTGCCAGCAGTGCGGACAGGTGGGGCACTGAAGCTTTCTTT.